The clone carrying this TCR beta chain was seen a few times. Its specificity is unknown. This sample stems from a study of T cells in localized non-small cell lung cancer. Study outcomes and limitations: Compared with tumor, uninvolved adjacent lung displayed greater T cell clonality, ranking highest overall. Heterogeneity stays possible, as sequencing covered only one tumor region. Within adjacent lung there appeared a median approximately 60 of the top 100 tumor clones. Longer overall survival was linked to higher blood T cell density.

The repertoire was sequenced with immunoSEQ multiplex PCR; TCRdb's copy has only in-frame clones and lacks some. Found here are almost 35,000 clones, 93% of them singletons; the top ten hold roughly 8.2%. V was trimmed by 4 bases and J by 8 bases, leaving 14 bases between them. Germline V gene data show CDR1 as SGHNT and CDR2 as YENEEA. The CDR3 runs to 13 residues. The V and J genes are TRBV11-3 and TRBJ1-1; the D gene is possibly TRBD1 (5 bases). The TCR sequence derives from a female donor aged 60 or older with stage I lung adenocarcinoma. This specimen consisted of peripheral blood, obtained before any cancer treatment. For the CDR3, the DNA is TGTGCCAGCAGCTCGGTACGGACAATAGAAGCTTTCTTT. Its protein product is CASSSVRTIEAFF.